This TCR beta chain was obtained from a study of shared clonotypes between healthy human individuals. CDR3 length equals 17 residues. CDR1 is MDHEN and CDR2 is SYDVKM in the germline V gene. The ends were cut back, 3 bases at V and 0 bases at J, with 15 bases in the middle. The table came from immunoSEQ multiplex PCR; TCRdb's copy has only in-frame clones and leaves some out. The table shows about 470,000 clones, with more than 75% occurring only once. The chain links TRBV28 to TRBJ1-5, with D unresolved. This clonotype was obtained from a woman in her 40s in good health. Some clones in this sample may be carry-over from other donors' samples. Sequencing was carried out using PBMCs. CDR3 bases: TGTGCCAGCAGTTTTTTACGGGTGAGGAATAGCAATCAGCCCCAGCATTTT. It translates to CASSFLRVRNSNQPQHF.